The rows below give T cell receptor beta chains drawn from one sample of a study of patients and donors after allogeneic stem cell transplantation. TCRdb itself ran the RT-PCR reads through MiXCR, one entry per CDR3 protein. The data show 150,000 to 200,000 distinct CDR3 sequences, about 32% seen once. The sample consisted of blood, either unsorted or a sorted T cell fraction (not recorded which). The receptors were gathered from a human donor who was either an allogeneic HSCT recipient or a stem cell or donor lymphocyte infusion donor (not recorded which). It is not recorded whose cells these are; they may come from a transplant donor. The CDR3 runs from the conserved cysteine through the conserved F or W. D genes are given only for firm matches. Clone size is stated in some rows and not others, as once, few, many or a class when expanded.

v_gene	j_gene	abundance	d_gene	CDR3aa	CDR3nt
TRBV6-2/TRBV6-3	TRBJ2-7	.	.	CASSYSSYRDSYEQYF	TGTGCCAGCAGTTACTCATCCTACAGGGACTCCTACGAGCAGTACTTC
TRBV7-9	TRBJ1-2	many	.	CASSSGGSYGYTF	TGTGCCAGCAGCTCCGGGGGCTCCTATGGCTACACCTTC
TRBV20-1	TRBJ2-2	.	.	CSARRGTGELFF	TGCAGTGCTAGAAGGGGGACTGGAGAGCTGTTTTTT
TRBV12-3/TRBV12-4	TRBJ1-2	.	.	CASSFFPPRANYGYTF	TGTGCCAGCAGTTTTTTTCCTCCGAGAGCTAACTATGGCTACACCTTC
TRBV20-1	TRBJ1-5	.	.	CSARSMTGDNQPQHF	TGCAGTGCTAGGAGTATGACAGGCGATAATCAGCCCCAGCATTTT
TRBV7-2	TRBJ2-2	.	.	CASSPGTPWAGELFF	TGTGCCAGCAGCCCAGGGACCCCCTGGGCCGGGGAGCTGTTTTTT
TRBV24-1	TRBJ2-3	.	.	CATSDAGLSTDTQYF	TGTGCCACCAGTGATGCAGGCCTAAGCACAGATACGCAGTATTTT
TRBV10-3	TRBJ1-5	few	.	CAISENGGQSILESQHF	TGTGCCATCAGTGAGAATGGGGGGCAGTCGATCCTAGAATCCCAGCATTTT
TRBV11-2	TRBJ2-1	.	.	CASSNRDGSNEQFF	TGTGCCAGCAGCAACCGGGACGGTAGCAATGAGCAGTTCTTC
TRBV27	TRBJ2-7	few	.	CASSFGQTYEQYF	TGTGCCAGCAGTTTCGGACAGACCTACGAGCAGTACTTC
TRBV21-1	TRBJ1-5	.	.	CASSKGTGGDSNQPQHF	TGTGCCAGCAGCAAAGGGACAGGGGGCGATAGCAATCAGCCCCAGCATTTT
TRBV6-5	TRBJ2-3	few	TRBD1	CASSSDREWSTDTQYF	TGTGCCAGCAGTTCAGACAGGGAGTGGAGCACAGATACGCAGTATTTT
TRBV30	TRBJ2-3	once	.	CAWRASVRPDTQYF	TGTGCCTGGAGGGCCTCAGTGCGACCTGATACGCAGTATTTT